The next 8 T cell receptor beta chains were all read from a single sample in a study of OX40 agonist ivuxolimab in advanced cancers. Only in-frame clones appear in the TCRdb table, and some are missing; sequencing was by immunoSEQ multiplex PCR. The profile shows around 74,000 clones, around 86% of them singletons. Sequencing was performed on CD4+ or CD8+ T cells sorted from blood, taken in a trial of the OX40 agonist ivuxolimab. The receptors were gathered from an adult with an advanced solid tumor such as melanoma, head and neck, liver or kidney cancer.

V is TRBV5-8 and J is TRBJ1-4; 8 bases are a match to TRBD1. The CDR3 runs 15 residues. Germline assignment: CDR1 SGHTS and CDR2 YDEGEE. V lost 4 bases and J lost 1; bases outside the gene matches: 3. The CDR3 protein is CASSRGTGTNEKLFF. The DNA of the CDR3 is TGTGCCAGCAGCCGTGGGACAGGAACTAATGAAAAACTGTTTTTT. Supplemented by reference TRBV5-8 and TRBJ1-4, the full variable domain reads EAGVTQSPTHLIKTRGQQATLRCSPISGHTSVYWYQQALGLGLQFLLWYDEGEERNRGNFPPRFSGRQFPNYSSELNVNALELEDSALYLCASSRGTGTNEKLFFGSGTQLSVL.

The chain joins TRBV30 to TRBJ1-5; D gene uncertain. Germline lookup yields CDR1 GTSNPN and CDR2 SVGIG (reference sequence). V dropped 6 bases and J dropped 9 bases, with 15 bases sitting between them. The CDR3 has 12 amino acids. CDR3 loop: CACSKGEGPQHF. CDR3 DNA sequence: TGTGCCTGCAGCAAAGGCGAAGGGCCCCAGCATTTT.

The chain combines TRBV5-1 with TRBJ2-7; 9 bases align to TRBD2. CDR1 is SGHRS and CDR2 is YFSETQ in the germline V gene. J gave up 1 base and V 4 bases, and 3 bases lay outside the gene matches. The CDR3 spans 14 residues. CDR3 nucleotide sequence: TGCGCCAGCAGCCCTAGCGGGGCTTCCTACGAGCAGTACTTC. This translates into CASSPSGASYEQYF.

The rearrangement joins TRBV6-4 to TRBJ2-7; 8 bases line up with TRBD2. The V gene end was trimmed by 6 bases and the J gene end by 5 bases; junction bases not matched to a gene: 3. The CDR3 is 12 residues long. Germline values: CDR1 MRHNA, CDR2 SNTAGT. The CDR3 DNA reads TGTGCCAGCAGAGGAGCGGGGGACGAGCAGTACTTC. Its protein product is CASRGAGDEQYF.

V gene TRBV7-2 combines with J gene TRBJ2-7; 8 bases agree with TRBD1. The CDR3 consists of 14 residues. Per the germline V gene, CDR1 is SGHTA and CDR2 is FQGNSA. After removal of 8 bases from V and 7 bases from J, the junction contained 13 bases not matched to a gene. As DNA, the CDR3 is TGTGCCAGCGATCCCGGGACAGGTCTTGTGGAGCAGTACTTC. Translating gives CASDPGTGLVEQYF.

The chain recombines TRBV11-2 with TRBJ1-2, with D maybe TRBD1 (5 bases). V was shortened by 3 bases and J by 0 bases, with 11 bases between the two germline ends. This CDR3 has 15 amino acids. Germline V gene lookup returns CDR1 SGHAT and CDR2 FQNNGV. CDR3 bases: TGTGCCAGCAGCTTGAGAACAGGTGCTAACTATGGCTACACCTTC. Residues: CASSLRTGANYGYTF.

The chain has TRBV11-2 and TRBJ1-1; D perhaps matches TRBD1 (5 bases). Per germline, CDR1 SGHAT and CDR2 FQNNGV. This CDR3 has 15 amino acids. Trimming shortened V by 6 bases and J by 0 bases, and 14 bases separated the two germline ends. CDR3 DNA: TGTGCCAGCAGGGGGGTGAGGGGCCTGAACACTGAAGCTTTCTTT. Amino acids: CASRGVRGLNTEAFF.

In this sample, this clone turned up once. This chain joins TRBV6-5 and TRBJ1-2; the D gene is possibly TRBD1 (6 bases). Trimming stripped 2 bases from V and 7 bases from J, with 17 bases between. The CDR3 extends over 15 amino acids. CDR1 and CDR2 from the germline V gene are MNHEY and SVGAGI. In DNA form, the CDR3 reads TGTGCCAGCAGTTACCTACCAGGGACCAGGGGTGGCTACACCTTC. It is translated as CASSYLPGTRGGYTF.